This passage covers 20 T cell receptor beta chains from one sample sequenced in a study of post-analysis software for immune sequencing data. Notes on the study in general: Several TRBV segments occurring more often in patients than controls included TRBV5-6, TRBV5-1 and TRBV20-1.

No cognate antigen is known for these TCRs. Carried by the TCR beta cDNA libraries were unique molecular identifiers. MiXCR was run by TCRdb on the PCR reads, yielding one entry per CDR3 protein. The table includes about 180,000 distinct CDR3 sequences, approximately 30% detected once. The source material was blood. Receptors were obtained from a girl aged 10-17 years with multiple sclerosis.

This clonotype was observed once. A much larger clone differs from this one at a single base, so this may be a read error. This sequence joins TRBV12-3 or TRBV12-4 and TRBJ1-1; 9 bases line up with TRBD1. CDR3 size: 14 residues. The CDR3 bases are TGTGTCAGCAGTTTAGCGCGAGGACAGGGGAAAGCTTTCTTT. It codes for CVSSLARGQGKAFF.

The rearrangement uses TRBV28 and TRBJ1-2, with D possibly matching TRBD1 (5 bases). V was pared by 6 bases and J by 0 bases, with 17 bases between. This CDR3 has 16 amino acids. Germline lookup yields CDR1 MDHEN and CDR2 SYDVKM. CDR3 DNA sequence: TGTGCCAGCAGCTGGTCTTTGGGGGGATCTAACTATGGCTACACCTTC. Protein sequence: CASSWSLGGSNYGYTF.

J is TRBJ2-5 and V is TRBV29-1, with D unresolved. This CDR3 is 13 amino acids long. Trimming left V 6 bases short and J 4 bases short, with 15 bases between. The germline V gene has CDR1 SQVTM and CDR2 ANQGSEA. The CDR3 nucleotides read TGCAGCGTCGCCCAGGCCGCGACAGAGACCCAGTACTTC. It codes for CSVAQAATETQYF.

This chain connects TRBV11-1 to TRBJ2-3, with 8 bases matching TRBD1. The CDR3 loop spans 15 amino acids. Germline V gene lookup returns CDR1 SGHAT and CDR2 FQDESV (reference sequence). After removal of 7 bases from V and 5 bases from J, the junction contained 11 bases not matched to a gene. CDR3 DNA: TGTGCCAGCACCCAGGTGGCAGGGGGCAAAGATACGCAGTATTTT. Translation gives CASTQVAGGKDTQYF. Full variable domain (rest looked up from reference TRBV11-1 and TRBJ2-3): EAEVAQSPRYKITEKSQAVAFWCDPISGHATLYWYRQILGQGPELLVQFQDESVVDDSQLPKDRFSAERLKGVDSTLKIQPAELGDSAMYLCASTQVAGGKDTQYFGPGTRLTVL.

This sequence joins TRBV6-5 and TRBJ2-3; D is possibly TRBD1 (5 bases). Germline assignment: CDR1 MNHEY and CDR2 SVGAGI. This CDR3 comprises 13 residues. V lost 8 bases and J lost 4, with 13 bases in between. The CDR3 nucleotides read TGTGCCAGCGAAGGGGCTAGATCAGATACGCAGTATTTT. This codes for CASEGARSDTQYF.

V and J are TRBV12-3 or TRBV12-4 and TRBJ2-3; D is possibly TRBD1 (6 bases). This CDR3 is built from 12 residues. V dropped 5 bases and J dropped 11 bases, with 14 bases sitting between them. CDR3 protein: CASSPAGQLQYF. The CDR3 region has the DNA TGTGCCAGCAGTCCCGCCGGACAGCTGCAGTATTTT.

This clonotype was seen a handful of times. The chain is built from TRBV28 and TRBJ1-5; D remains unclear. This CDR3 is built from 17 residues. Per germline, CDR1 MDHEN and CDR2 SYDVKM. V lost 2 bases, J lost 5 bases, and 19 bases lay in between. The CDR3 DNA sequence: TGTGCCAGCAGTTTACCTCTCGCCAGGTTACTCCATCAGCCCCAGCATTTT. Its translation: CASSLPLARLLHQPQHF.

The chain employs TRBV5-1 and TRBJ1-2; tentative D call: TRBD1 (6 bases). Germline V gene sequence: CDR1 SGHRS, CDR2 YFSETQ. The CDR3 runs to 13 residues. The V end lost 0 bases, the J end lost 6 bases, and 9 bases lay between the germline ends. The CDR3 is CASSLGQDNGYTF. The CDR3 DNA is TGCGCCAGCAGCTTGGGACAGGATAATGGCTACACCTTC.

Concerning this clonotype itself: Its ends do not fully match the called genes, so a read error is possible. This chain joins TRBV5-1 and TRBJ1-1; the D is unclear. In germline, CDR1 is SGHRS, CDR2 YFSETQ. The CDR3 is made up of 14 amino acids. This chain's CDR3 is CASSLVPGGTGAFF. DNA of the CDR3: TGCGCCAGCAGCTTGGTCCCGGGAGGAACTGGAGCTTTCTTT. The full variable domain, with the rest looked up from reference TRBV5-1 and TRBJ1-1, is KAGVTQTPRYLIKTRGQQVTLSCSPISGHRSVSWYQQTPGQGLQFLFEYFSETQRNKGNFPGRFSGRQFSNSRSEMNVSTLELGDSALYLCASSLVPGGTGAFFGQGTRLTVV.

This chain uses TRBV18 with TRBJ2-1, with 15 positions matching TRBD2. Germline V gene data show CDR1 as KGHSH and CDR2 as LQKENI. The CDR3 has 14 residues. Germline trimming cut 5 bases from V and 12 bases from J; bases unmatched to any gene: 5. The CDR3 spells CASSRTSGRATQFF. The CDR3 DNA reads TGTGCCAGCTCAAGGACTAGCGGGAGGGCGACGCAGTTCTTC.

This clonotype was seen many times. CDR3 nucleotide sequence: TGCGCCAGCAGCGAGCCCCACCTGACAGCTAACTATGGCTACACCTTC. Translation: CASSEPHLTANYGYTF. This chain uses TRBV5-1 with TRBJ1-2; tentatively, D is TRBD1 (5 bases). CDR1 and CDR2 (germline): SGHRS, YFSETQ. This CDR3 spans 16 amino acids. With 4 bases removed from V and 0 bases from J, the gap between germline ends came to 16 bases.

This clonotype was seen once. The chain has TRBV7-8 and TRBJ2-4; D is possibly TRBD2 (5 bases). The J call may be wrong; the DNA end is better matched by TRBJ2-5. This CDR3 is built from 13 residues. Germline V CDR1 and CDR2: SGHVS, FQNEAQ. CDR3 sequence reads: CASSPGGGETQYF. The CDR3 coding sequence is TGTGCCAGCAGCCCCGGCGGAGGAGAGACCCAGTACTTC.

This CDR3 reads CASSSAWQASYGYTF. CDR3 sequence (DNA): TGTGCCAGCAGCTCCGCCTGGCAAGCCTCCTATGGCTACACCTTC. The chain links TRBV27 to TRBJ1-2; no definite D call. V was clipped by 6 bases and J by 4 bases, with 18 bases between them. Per the germline V gene, CDR1 is MNHEY and CDR2 is SMNVEV (reference sequence). This CDR3 is built from 15 residues.

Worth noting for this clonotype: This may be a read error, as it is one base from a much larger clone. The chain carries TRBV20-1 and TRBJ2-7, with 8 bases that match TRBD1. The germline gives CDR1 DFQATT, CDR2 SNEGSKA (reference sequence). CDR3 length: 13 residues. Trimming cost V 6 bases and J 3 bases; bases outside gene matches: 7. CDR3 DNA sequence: TGCAGTGCACAGGGACAGGAGGGCTACGAGCAGTACTTC. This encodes CSAQGQEGYEQYF.

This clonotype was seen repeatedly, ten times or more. Here the CDR3 reads CASSPRKAGGPHYNEQFF. The DNA of the CDR3 is TGTGCCAGCTCACCACGGAAAGCGGGAGGGCCTCACTACAATGAGCAGTTCTTC. V and J are TRBV18 and TRBJ2-1; 10 bases are a match to TRBD2. The germline V gene encodes CDR1 KGHSH and CDR2 LQKENI. The junction had 9 bases not matched to a gene; V was cut back by 1 base and J by 3 bases. The CDR3 spans 18 residues.

In DNA form, the CDR3 reads TGCAGTGCTCGGGGACAGACCAGCAATCAGCCCCAGCATTTT. It translates to CSARGQTSNQPQHF. This sequence joins TRBV20-1 and TRBJ1-5; 7 bases map to TRBD1. J lost 1 base, V lost 5 bases, and 5 bases had no gene match. The CDR3 is made up of 14 amino acids. Germline assignment: CDR1 DFQATT and CDR2 SNEGSKA (reference sequence).

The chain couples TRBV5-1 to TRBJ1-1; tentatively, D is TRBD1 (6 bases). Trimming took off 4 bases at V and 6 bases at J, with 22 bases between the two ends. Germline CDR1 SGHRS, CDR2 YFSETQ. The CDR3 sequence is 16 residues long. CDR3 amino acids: CASSMDADPGVAEAFF. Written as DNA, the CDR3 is TGCGCCAGCAGCATGGACGCGGACCCAGGGGTCGCTGAAGCTTTCTTT.

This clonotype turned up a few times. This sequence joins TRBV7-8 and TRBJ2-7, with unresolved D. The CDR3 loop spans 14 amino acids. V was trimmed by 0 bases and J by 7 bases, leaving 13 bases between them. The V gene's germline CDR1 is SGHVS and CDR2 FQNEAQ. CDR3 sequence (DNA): TGTGCCAGCAGCTTAGCTGGGTCTAACTTGGAGCAGTACTTC. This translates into CASSLAGSNLEQYF.

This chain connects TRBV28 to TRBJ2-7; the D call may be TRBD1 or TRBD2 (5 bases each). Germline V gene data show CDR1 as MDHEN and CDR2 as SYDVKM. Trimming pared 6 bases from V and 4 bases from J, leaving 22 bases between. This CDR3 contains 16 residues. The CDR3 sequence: CASSPRGAPSIYEQYF. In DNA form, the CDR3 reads TGTGCCAGCAGCCCAAGGGGAGCCCCATCTATATACGAGCAGTACTTC.

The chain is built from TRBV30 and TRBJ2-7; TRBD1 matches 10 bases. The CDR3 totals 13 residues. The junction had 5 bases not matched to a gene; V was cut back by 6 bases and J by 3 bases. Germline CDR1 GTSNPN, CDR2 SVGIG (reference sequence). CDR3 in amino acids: CACMGQGHYEQYF. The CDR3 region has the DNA TGTGCCTGCATGGGACAGGGGCACTACGAGCAGTACTTC.